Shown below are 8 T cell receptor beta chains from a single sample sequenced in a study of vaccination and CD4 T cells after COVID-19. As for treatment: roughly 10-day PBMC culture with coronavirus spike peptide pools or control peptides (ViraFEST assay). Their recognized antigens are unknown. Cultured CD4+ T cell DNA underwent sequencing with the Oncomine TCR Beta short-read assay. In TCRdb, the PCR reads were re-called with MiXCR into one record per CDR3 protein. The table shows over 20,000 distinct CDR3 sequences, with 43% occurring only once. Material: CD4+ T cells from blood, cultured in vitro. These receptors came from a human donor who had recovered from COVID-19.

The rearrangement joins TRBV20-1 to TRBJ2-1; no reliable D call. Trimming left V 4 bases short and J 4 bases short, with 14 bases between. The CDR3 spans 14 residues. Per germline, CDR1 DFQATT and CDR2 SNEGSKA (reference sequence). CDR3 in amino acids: CSANSGLEYNEQFF. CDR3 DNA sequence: TGCAGTGCTAATTCAGGTCTAGAGTACAATGAGCAGTTCTTC.

In DNA, the CDR3 is TGTGCCAGCAGTTACTCAGGTAGCGGGTTCACAGATACGCAGTATTTT. Protein: CASSYSGSGFTDTQYF. This chain links TRBV6-5 with TRBJ2-3, with 7 bases identical to TRBD2. CDR1 is MNHEY and CDR2 is SVGAGI in the germline V gene. V shed 0 bases and J 2 bases; nucleotides not matched to a gene: 5. This CDR3 spans 16 amino acids.

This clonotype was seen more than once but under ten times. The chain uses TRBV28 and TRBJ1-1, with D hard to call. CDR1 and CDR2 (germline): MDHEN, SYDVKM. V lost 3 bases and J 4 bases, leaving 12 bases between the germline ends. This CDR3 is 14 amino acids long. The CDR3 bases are TGTGCCAGCAGTTTTTCCTGGGCCGGCACTGAAGCTTTCTTT. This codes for CASSFSWAGTEAFF.

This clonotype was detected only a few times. CDR3: CASRPEGVGITEAFF. The CDR3 DNA reads as TGTGCCAGCAGGCCCGAGGGGGTAGGAATTACTGAAGCTTTCTTT. The rearrangement links TRBV6-2 or TRBV6-3 to TRBJ1-1; TRBD1 is a possible D gene (6 bases). CDR1 is MNHEY, CDR2 SVGEGT, per germline. The CDR3 is 15 residues long. V dropped 6 bases and J dropped 5 bases, with 19 bases sitting between them.

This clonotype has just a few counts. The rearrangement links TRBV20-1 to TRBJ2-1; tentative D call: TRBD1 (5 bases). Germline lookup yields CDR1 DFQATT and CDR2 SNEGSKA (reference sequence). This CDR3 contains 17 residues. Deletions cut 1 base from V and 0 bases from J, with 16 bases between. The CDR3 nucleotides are TGCAGTGCTAGAGTAGTAGGACACCAAAACTCCTACAATGAGCAGTTCTTC. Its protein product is CSARVVGHQNSYNEQFF.

In DNA, the CDR3 is TGCGCCAGCAGTGAGTCGACGTTCCTAGCCTCCTACAATGAGCAGTTCTTC. Protein: CASSESTFLASYNEQFF. The J gene is TRBJ2-1, the V gene TRBV10-1; TRBD2 is a possible D gene (5 bases). The CDR3 extends over 17 amino acids. CDR1 and CDR2 (germline): WNHNN, SYGVQD (reference sequence). Trimming removed 0 bases from V and 0 bases from J, with 12 bases in between.

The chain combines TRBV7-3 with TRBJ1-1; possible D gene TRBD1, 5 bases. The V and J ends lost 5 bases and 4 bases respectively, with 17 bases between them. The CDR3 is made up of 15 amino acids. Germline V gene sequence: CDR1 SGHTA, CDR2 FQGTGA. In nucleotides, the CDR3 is TGTGCCAGCAGCCTTACCAGGGAGTTGGGCACTGAAGCTTTCTTT. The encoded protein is CASSLTRELGTEAFF. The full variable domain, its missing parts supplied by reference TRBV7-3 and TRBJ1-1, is GAGVSQTPSNKVTEKGKYVELRCDPISGHTALYWYRQSLGQGPEFLIYFQGTGAADDSGLPNDRFFAVRPEGSVSTLKIQRTERGDSAVYLCASSLTRELGTEAFFGQGTRLTVV.

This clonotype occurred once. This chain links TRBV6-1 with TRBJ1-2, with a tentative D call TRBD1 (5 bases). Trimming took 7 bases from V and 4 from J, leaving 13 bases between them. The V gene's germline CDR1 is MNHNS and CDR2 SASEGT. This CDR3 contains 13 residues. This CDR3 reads CASKKTEGYGYTF. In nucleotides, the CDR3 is TGTGCCAGCAAAAAGACAGAAGGCTATGGCTACACCTTC.